These 23 T cell receptor beta chains were sequenced from one sample in a study of control samples from healthy donors and cancer patients. Sequencing was performed with immunoSEQ multiplex PCR; in TCRdb, only in-frame clones are kept and a portion is missing. The table includes 110,000 to 150,000 clones, about 90% detected once. Sequencing used blood. These receptors all stem from a man aged 18 to 35 in good health.

The genes are TRBV7-2 and TRBJ2-5; a possible D gene is TRBD2 (6 bases). The germline V and J ends were trimmed by 4 bases and 5 bases, with 11 bases remaining between them. In germline, CDR1 is SGHTA, CDR2 FQGNSA. The CDR3 contains 13 residues. CDR3 in DNA: TGTGCCAGCAGCTCTCCGGGAGTGGAGACCCAGTACTTC. Protein product: CASSSPGVETQYF. The full variable domain, in which reference TRBV7-2 and TRBJ2-5 provide the parts outside the CDR3, is GAGVSQSPSNKVTEKGKDVELRCDPISGHTALYWYRQSLGQGLEFLIYFQGNSAPDKSGLPSDRFSAERTGGSVSTLTIQRTQQEDSAVYLCASSSPGVETQYFGPGTRLLVL.

The chain recombines TRBV11-2 with TRBJ1-4; D gene uncertain. CDR1 and CDR2 from the germline V gene are SGHAT and FQNNGV. This CDR3 is built from 12 residues. V lost 1 base to trimming and J lost 7 bases, with 4 bases between them. CDR3 sequence (DNA): TGTGCCAGCAGCTTAGGGGTTGAAAAACTGTTTTTT. Its translation: CASSLGVEKLFF. The whole variable domain, remainder taken from reference TRBV11-2 and TRBJ1-4, is EAGVAQSPRYKIIEKRQSVAFWCNPISGHATLYWYQQILGQGPKLLIQFQNNGVVDDSQLPKDRFSAERLKGVDSTLKIQPAKLEDSAVYLCASSLGVEKLFFGSGTQLSVL.

Of note for this clone: The identical CDR3 is also encoded by other nucleotide sequences in the sample. The chain recombines TRBV12-3 or TRBV12-4 with TRBJ2-3; the D is unclear. V lost 5 bases and J lost 4, with 7 bases in between. This CDR3 comprises 12 residues. Written as DNA, the CDR3 is TGTGCCAGCAGTCGCCTAGCAGATACGCAGTATTTT. Translated: CASSRLADTQYF.

The rearrangement joins TRBV4-1 to TRBJ2-6, with D possibly TRBD1 on 5 matching bases. Germline CDR1 is MGHRA and CDR2 is YSYEKL. With 1 base removed from V and 4 bases from J, the gap between germline ends came to 5 bases. The CDR3 runs to 14 residues. CDR3 sequence reads: CASSQGGGANVLTF. The CDR3 nucleotides read TGCGCCAGCAGCCAAGGGGGCGGGGCCAACGTCCTGACTTTC.

This chain joins TRBV19 and TRBJ2-1, with D perhaps being TRBD1 or TRBD2 (5 bases each). This CDR3 contains 13 residues. The ends were cut back, 3 bases at V and 9 bases at J, with 12 bases in the middle. CDR1 and CDR2 (germline): LNHDA, SQIVND (reference sequence). CDR3: CASSIGTRSEQFF. CDR3 DNA sequence: TGTGCCAGTAGTATTGGGACGCGGAGTGAGCAGTTCTTC.

The chain recombines TRBV3-1 (or the pseudogene TRBV3-2) with TRBJ2-3, with D tentatively TRBD2 (7 bases). V was trimmed by 0 bases and J by 5 bases, leaving 15 bases between them. Germline loops: CDR1 LGHDT, CDR2 YNNKEL (reference sequence). The CDR3 spans 16 residues. The CDR3 coding sequence is TGTGCCAGCAGCCAAGAAGGGGGGGCCGAGGGAGATACGCAGTATTTT. Its translation is CASSQEGGAEGDTQYF.

To note about this clone: Other DNA sequences within the sample encode an identical CDR3. The genes are TRBV4-2 and TRBJ1-6; unclear D gene. V was cut by 1 base and J by 10 bases, with 5 bases left in between. Germline V gives CDR1 LGHNA, CDR2 YNFKEQ. The CDR3 sequence is 12 residues long. For the CDR3, the DNA is TGTGCCAGCAGCCAAGCAGAGTCACCCCTCCACTTT. Translation gives CASSQAESPLHF.

The CDR3: CASSLVTWVRNTEAFF. The CDR3 region has the DNA TGTGCCAGCAGCTTAGTCACGTGGGTACGGAACACTGAAGCTTTCTTT. The chain combines TRBV7-9 with TRBJ1-1, with D unclear. The CDR3 contains 16 residues. Between the trimmed V and J ends, which lost 1 base and 1 base, there was a span of 13 bases. The V gene's germline CDR1 is SEHNR and CDR2 FQNEAQ (reference sequence).

The chain uses TRBV14 and TRBJ2-2; no clear D gene. This CDR3 contains 14 residues. Germline-derived CDR1 and CDR2 are SGHDN and FVKESK. The germline V and J ends were trimmed by 5 bases and 6 bases, with 13 bases remaining between them. DNA for the CDR3: TGTGCCAGCAGCGTTGGGCTAACCGCCGGGGAGCTGTTTTTT. Its protein is CASSVGLTAGELFF.

This clone showed up many times. The CDR3 region has the DNA TGTGCCAGCAGCCAGGGACAGCCCTCCTACGAGCAGTACTTC. Translated: CASSQGQPSYEQYF. The chain employs TRBV7-9 and TRBJ2-7; 7 nucleotides agree with TRBD1. J gave up 0 bases and V 5 bases, and 4 bases lay outside the gene matches. Germline V gives CDR1 SEHNR, CDR2 FQNEAQ (reference sequence). CDR3 length equals 14 residues.

V and J are TRBV28 and TRBJ1-1, with 12 bases lining up with TRBD1. Losses at the gene ends were 3 bases for V and 4 bases for J; bases not matched to a gene: 6. Germline loops: CDR1 MDHEN, CDR2 SYDVKM. CDR3 length equals 16 residues. The CDR3 is CASSLGQGATPTEAFF. In DNA, the CDR3 is TGTGCCAGCAGTTTGGGACAGGGGGCGACGCCCACTGAAGCTTTCTTT.

For the CDR3, the DNA is TGCGCCAGCAGCCAAGATCCGGGACAGGGAACGGTCACCGGGGAGCTGTTTTTT. Encoded protein: CASSQDPGQGTVTGELFF. V gene TRBV4-1 combines with J gene TRBJ2-2, with 9 nucleotides matching TRBD1. The CDR3 sequence is 18 residues long. Per germline, CDR1 MGHRA and CDR2 YSYEKL. J lost 4 bases, V lost 0 bases, and 9 bases had no gene match.

The J gene is TRBJ1-4, the V gene TRBV3-1 (or the pseudogene TRBV3-2); D ambiguous. The CDR3 totals 12 residues. Germline V CDR1 and CDR2: LGHDT, YNNKEL (reference sequence). The germline V and J ends were trimmed by 6 bases and 8 bases, with 10 bases remaining between them. The CDR3: CASRDSFEKLFF. In DNA form, the CDR3 reads TGTGCCAGCAGGGACTCTTTCGAAAAACTGTTTTTT.

V gene TRBV27 combines with J gene TRBJ1-1; D gene uncertain. This CDR3 spans 17 amino acids. V was shortened by 6 bases and J by 1 base, with 21 bases between the two germline ends. The germline CDR1 and CDR2 sequences are MNHEY and SMNVEV (reference sequence). This CDR3 reads CASSPGGADLPNTEAFF. The CDR3 nucleotides read TGTGCCAGCAGCCCGGGTGGCGCGGATCTCCCGAACACTGAAGCTTTCTTT.

V gene TRBV6-2 or TRBV6-3 combines with J gene TRBJ2-6; D is unresolved. CDR1 and CDR2 from the germline V gene are MNHEY and SVGEGT. V was shortened by 5 bases and J by 0 bases, with 8 bases between the two germline ends. The CDR3 is 15 amino acids. CDR3 loop: CASSVFSSGANVLTF. CDR3 in DNA: TGTGCCAGCAGTGTTTTCAGCTCTGGGGCCAACGTCCTGACTTTC.

This clone was counted once. The chain carries TRBV4-3 and TRBJ1-2; D may be TRBD1 (6 bases). The germline gives CDR1 LGHNA, CDR2 YSLEER. The CDR3 sequence is 17 residues long. The V end lost 0 bases, the J end lost 1 base, and 15 bases lay between the germline ends. The CDR3, as DNA: TGCGCCAGCAGCCAAGATCTGAGAGGGGGAGATAACTATGGCTACACCTTC. Amino acids: CASSQDLRGGDNYGYTF.

The chain employs TRBV10-1 and TRBJ1-1; 8 nucleotides agree with TRBD1. Germline assignment: CDR1 WNHNN and CDR2 SYGVQD (reference sequence). This CDR3 region has 15 residues. J lost 1 base, V lost 4 bases, and 5 bases had no gene match. The CDR3 DNA reads as TGCGCCAGCAGTGCCACCGACAGGGGGAACACTGAAGCTTTCTTT. This translates into CASSATDRGNTEAFF.

This rearrangement joins TRBV27 to TRBJ1-1; no clear D gene. The CDR3 length is 13 residues. V was clipped by 6 bases and J by 1 base, with 9 bases between them. In germline, CDR1 is MNHEY, CDR2 SMNVEV (reference sequence). The CDR3 DNA follows: TGTGCCAGCAGCCTAACATCGAACACTGAAGCTTTCTTT. Translating it yields CASSLTSNTEAFF.

The chain couples TRBV20-1 to TRBJ2-7; the match to TRBD2 covers 9 bases. V gave up 3 bases and J gave up 3 bases; unmatched junction bases: 6. Per germline, CDR1 DFQATT and CDR2 SNEGSKA (reference sequence). CDR3 length equals 14 residues. CDR3 protein: CSASSPSGVYEQYF. The CDR3 nucleotides read TGCAGTGCTAGTAGCCCTAGCGGGGTCTACGAGCAGTACTTC.

The chain joins TRBV6-5 to TRBJ2-6; D ambiguous. Germline lookup yields CDR1 MNHEY and CDR2 SVGAGI. V lost 2 bases to trimming and J lost 1 base, with 3 bases between them. The CDR3 contains 14 residues. CDR3 loop: CASSYGSGANVLTF. The CDR3, as DNA: TGTGCCAGCAGTTACGGTTCTGGGGCCAACGTCCTGACTTTC.

This sequence joins TRBV10-1 and TRBJ1-1, with a weak D call TRBD1 (5 bases). Trimming removed 3 bases from V and 1 base from J, with 15 bases in between. This CDR3 is 16 amino acids long. CDR1 is WNHNN, CDR2 SYGVQD, per germline (reference sequence). The CDR3 spells CASSEAKGRQNTEAFF. DNA for the CDR3: TGCGCCAGCAGTGAAGCGAAGGGACGGCAGAACACTGAAGCTTTCTTT.

This CDR3 reads CSVAGFPDYGYTF. CDR3 sequence (DNA): TGCAGCGTTGCAGGGTTTCCAGACTATGGCTACACCTTC. The chain has TRBV29-1 and TRBJ1-2; D possibly corresponds to TRBD1 (5 bases). The CDR3 consists of 13 residues. The germline V gene encodes CDR1 SQVTM and CDR2 ANQGSEA. The germline V and J ends were trimmed by 4 bases and 3 bases, with 12 bases remaining between them.

V usage is TRBV9 and J usage is TRBJ1-5, with D possibly matching TRBD1 (5 bases). The CDR3 is made up of 15 amino acids. The V gene's germline CDR1 is SGDLS and CDR2 YYNGEE. V was pared by 2 bases and J by 1 base, with 10 bases between. The CDR3 is CASSVGGLSNQPQHF. As DNA, the CDR3 is TGTGCCAGCAGCGTGGGGGGGTTGAGCAATCAGCCCCAGCATTTT.